This T cell receptor (beta chain) was captured by sequencing in a study of T cells of healthy individuals. The CDR3 extends over 13 amino acids. The germline V and J ends were trimmed by 6 bases and 4 bases, with 12 bases remaining between them. Germline assignment: CDR1 MDHEN and CDR2 SYDVKM. This clonotype appeared many times. TCRdb re-called the 5' RACE reads with MiXCR, one entry per CDR3 protein. Among tens of thousands of distinct CDR3 sequences, around 15% were seen once, and the ten largest hold approximately 4.8%. The receptor comes from a human donor in good health. V is TRBV28 and J is TRBJ2-5; perhaps D is TRBD1 or TRBD2 (5 bases each). CDR3 in amino acids: CASSRVGTETQYF. CDR3 nucleotide sequence: TGTGCCAGCAGCCGGGTTGGGACAGAGACCCAGTACTTC.